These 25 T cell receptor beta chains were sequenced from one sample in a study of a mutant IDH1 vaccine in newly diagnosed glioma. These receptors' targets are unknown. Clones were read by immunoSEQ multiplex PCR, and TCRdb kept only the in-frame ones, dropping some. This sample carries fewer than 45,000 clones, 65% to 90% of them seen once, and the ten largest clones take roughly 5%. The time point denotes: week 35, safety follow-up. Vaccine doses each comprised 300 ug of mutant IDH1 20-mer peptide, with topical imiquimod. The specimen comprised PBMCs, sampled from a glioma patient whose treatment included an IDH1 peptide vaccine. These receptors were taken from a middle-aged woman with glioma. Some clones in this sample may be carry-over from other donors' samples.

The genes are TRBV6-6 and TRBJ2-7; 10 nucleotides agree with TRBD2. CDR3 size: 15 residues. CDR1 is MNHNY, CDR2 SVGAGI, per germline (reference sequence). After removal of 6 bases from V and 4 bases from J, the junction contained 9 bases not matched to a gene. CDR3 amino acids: CASSPLAGRGYEQYF. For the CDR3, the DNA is TGTGCCAGCAGCCCACTAGCGGGAAGGGGGTACGAGCAGTACTTC.

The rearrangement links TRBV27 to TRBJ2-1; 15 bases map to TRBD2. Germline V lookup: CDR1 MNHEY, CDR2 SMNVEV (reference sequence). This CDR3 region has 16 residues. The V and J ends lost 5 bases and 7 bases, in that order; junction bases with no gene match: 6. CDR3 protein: CASSPGTSGRRNEQFF. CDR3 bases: TGTGCCAGCAGTCCCGGGACTAGCGGGAGGAGGAATGAGCAGTTCTTC.

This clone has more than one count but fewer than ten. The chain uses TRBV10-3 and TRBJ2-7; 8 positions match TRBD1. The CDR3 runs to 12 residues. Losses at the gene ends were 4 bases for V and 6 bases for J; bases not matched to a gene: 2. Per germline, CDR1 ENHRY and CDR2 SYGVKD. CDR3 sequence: CAISGTGPEQYF. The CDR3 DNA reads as TGTGCCATCAGTGGGACAGGGCCCGAGCAGTACTTC.

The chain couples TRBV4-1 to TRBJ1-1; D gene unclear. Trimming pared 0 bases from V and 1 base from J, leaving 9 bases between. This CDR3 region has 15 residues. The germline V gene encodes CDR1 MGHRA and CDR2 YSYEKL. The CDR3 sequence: CASSQEVAGNTEAFF. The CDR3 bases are TGCGCCAGCAGCCAAGAGGTGGCGGGGAACACTGAAGCTTTCTTT.

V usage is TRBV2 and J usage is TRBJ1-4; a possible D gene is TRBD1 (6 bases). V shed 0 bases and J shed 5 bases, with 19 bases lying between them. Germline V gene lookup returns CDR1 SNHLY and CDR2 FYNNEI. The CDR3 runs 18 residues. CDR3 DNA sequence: TGTGCCAGCAGTGAAGCGGCGTGGACAGCCGGCCTCAATGAAAAACTGTTTTTT. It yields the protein CASSEAAWTAGLNEKLFF.

The CDR3, as DNA: TGTGCCACCAATCACGGGGGGGGCCGAGAGACCCAGTACTTC. It specifies CATNHGGGRETQYF. The V gene is TRBV15, the J gene TRBJ2-5, with 8 bases identical to TRBD2. In germline, CDR1 is LNHNV, CDR2 YYDKDF (reference sequence). CDR3 length: 14 amino acids. V trimming: 7 bases; J trimming: 4 bases; junction bases outside the gene matches: 8.

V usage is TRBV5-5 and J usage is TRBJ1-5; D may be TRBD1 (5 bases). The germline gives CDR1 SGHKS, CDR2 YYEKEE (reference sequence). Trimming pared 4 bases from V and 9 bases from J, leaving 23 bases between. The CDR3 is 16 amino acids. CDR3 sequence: CASSTLPGRNQGPQHF. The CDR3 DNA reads TGTGCCAGCAGCACTCTCCCGGGCCGAAATCAGGGGCCCCAGCATTTT.

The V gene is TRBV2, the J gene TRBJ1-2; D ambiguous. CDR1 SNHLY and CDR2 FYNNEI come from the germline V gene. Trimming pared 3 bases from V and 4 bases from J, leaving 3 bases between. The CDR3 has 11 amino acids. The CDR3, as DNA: TGTGCCAGCAGTGAGGCCTATGGCTACACCTTC. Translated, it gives CASSEAYGYTF.

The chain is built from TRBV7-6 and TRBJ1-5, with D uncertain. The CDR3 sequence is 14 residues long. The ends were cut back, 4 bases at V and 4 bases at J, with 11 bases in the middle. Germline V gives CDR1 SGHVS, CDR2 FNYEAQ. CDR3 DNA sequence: TGTGCCAGCAGCTCCGCCACAACGAATCAGCCCCAGCATTTT. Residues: CASSSATTNQPQHF.

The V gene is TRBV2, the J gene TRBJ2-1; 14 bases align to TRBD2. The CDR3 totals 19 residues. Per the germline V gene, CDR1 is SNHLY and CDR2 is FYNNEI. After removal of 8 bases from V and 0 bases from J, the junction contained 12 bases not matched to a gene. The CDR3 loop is CASGPGLAGAPSSYNEQFF. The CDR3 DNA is TGTGCCAGCGGACCGGGACTAGCGGGGGCCCCGAGCTCCTACAATGAGCAGTTCTTC.

CDR3 protein: CASSQGTGWNQPQHF. The CDR3 DNA reads as TGCGCCAGCAGCCAAGGGACAGGTTGGAATCAGCCCCAGCATTTT. The V gene is TRBV4-1, the J gene TRBJ1-5; 7 nucleotides match TRBD1. In germline, CDR1 is MGHRA, CDR2 YSYEKL. J gave up 4 bases and V 1 base, and 4 bases lay outside the gene matches. The CDR3 is made up of 15 amino acids.

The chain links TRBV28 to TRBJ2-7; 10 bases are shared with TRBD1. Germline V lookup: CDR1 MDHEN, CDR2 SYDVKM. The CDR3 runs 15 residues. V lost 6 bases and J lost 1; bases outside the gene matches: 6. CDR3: CASRKGQGGSYEQYF. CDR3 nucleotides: TGTGCCAGCAGGAAAGGACAGGGGGGATCCTACGAGCAGTACTTC.

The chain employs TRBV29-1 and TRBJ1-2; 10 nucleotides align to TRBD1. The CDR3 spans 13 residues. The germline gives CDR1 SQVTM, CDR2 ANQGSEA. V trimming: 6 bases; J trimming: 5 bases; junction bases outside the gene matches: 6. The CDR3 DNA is TGCAGCGTCCCGGACAGGGGGAGATATGGCTACACCTTC. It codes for CSVPDRGRYGYTF.

The CDR3 here is CASSAQSGRGGQYF. CDR3 DNA: TGTGCCAGCAGTGCGCAGAGTGGGCGAGGTGGGCAGTATTTT. The chain employs TRBV6-1 and TRBJ2-3; D gene unclear. V gave up 4 bases and J gave up 11 bases, with 19 bases separating them. The CDR3 covers 14 residues. CDR1 and CDR2 from the germline V gene are MNHNS and SASEGT.

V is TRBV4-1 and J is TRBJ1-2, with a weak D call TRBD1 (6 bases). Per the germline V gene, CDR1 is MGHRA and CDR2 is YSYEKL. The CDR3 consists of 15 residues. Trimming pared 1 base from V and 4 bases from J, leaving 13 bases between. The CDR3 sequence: CASSQATGPFYGYTF. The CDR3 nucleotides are TGCGCCAGCAGCCAAGCGACAGGACCTTTCTATGGCTACACCTTC.

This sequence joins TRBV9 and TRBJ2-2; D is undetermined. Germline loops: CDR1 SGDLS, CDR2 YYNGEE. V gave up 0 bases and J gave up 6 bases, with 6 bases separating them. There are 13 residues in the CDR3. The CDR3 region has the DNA TGTGCCAGCAGCGTAGTAAATTCCGGGGAGCTGTTTTTT. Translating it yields CASSVVNSGELFF.

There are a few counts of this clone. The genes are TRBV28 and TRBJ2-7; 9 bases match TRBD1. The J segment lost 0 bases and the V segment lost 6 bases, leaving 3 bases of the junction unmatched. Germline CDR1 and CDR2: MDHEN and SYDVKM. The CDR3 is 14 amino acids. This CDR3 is CASRPTGGSYEQYF. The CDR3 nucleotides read TGTGCCAGCAGACCGACAGGGGGCTCCTACGAGCAGTACTTC.

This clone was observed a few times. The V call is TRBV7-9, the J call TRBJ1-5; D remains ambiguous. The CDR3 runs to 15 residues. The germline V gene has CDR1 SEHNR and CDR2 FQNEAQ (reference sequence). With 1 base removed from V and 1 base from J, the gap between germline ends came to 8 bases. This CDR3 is CASSLEGSSNQPQHF. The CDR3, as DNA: TGTGCCAGCAGCTTAGAGGGTTCGAGCAATCAGCCCCAGCATTTT.

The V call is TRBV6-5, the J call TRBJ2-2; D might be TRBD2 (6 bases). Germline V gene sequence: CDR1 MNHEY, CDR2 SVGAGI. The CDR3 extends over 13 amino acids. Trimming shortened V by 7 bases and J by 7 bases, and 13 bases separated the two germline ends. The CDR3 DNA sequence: TGTGCCAGCATCTTATTGGGGGGCGGGGAGCTGTTTTTT. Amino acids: CASILLGGGELFF.

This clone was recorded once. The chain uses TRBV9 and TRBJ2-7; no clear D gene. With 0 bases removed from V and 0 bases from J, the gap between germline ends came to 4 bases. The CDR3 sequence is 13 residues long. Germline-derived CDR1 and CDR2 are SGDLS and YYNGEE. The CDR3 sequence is CASSVASSYEQYF. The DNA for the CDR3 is TGTGCCAGCAGCGTAGCGAGCTCCTACGAGCAGTACTTC.

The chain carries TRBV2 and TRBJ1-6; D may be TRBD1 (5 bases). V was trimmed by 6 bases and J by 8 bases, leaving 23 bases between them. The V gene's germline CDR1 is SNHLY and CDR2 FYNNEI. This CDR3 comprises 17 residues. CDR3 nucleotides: TGTGCCAGCAGCCACATCGGAGGGATCGGCAGGGATTCACCCCTCCACTTT. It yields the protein CASSHIGGIGRDSPLHF.

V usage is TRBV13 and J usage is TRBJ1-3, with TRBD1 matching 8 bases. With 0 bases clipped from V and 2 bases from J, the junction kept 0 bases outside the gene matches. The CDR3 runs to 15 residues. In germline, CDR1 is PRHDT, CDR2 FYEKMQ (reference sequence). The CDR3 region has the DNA TGTGCCAGCAGCTTAGGGACAGGGGCTGGAAACACCATATATTTT. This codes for CASSLGTGAGNTIYF.

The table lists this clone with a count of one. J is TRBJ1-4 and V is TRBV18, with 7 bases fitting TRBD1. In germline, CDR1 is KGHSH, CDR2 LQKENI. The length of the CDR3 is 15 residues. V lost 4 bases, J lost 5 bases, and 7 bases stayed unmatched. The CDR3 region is CASSRTGSGNEKLFF. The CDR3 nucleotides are TGTGCCAGCTCACGGACAGGTTCGGGGAATGAAAAACTGTTTTTT.

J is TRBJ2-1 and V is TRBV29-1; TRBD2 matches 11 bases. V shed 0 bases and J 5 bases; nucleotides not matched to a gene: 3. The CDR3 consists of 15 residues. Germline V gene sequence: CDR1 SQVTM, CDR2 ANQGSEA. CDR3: CSVEETSGIDNEQFF. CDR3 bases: TGCAGCGTTGAAGAGACTAGCGGGATCGACAATGAGCAGTTCTTC.

In DNA, the CDR3 is TGTGCCAGCAGTTTACCGGGGGCCGGGGAGCTGTTTTTT. Translating it yields CASSLPGAGELFF. This rearrangement joins TRBV27 to TRBJ2-2, with a tentative D call TRBD2 (6 bases). CDR3 size: 13 residues. Germline-derived CDR1 and CDR2 are MNHEY and SMNVEV (reference sequence). Trimming took off 2 bases at V and 6 bases at J, with 7 bases between the two ends.